This is a list of T cell receptor beta chains from one sample in a study of cytomegalovirus exposure and HLA in healthy donors. Using immunoSEQ multiplex PCR, the repertoire was profiled, and TCRdb retains in-frame clones only, with some absent. In the table there are roughly 90,000 clones, roughly 75% of which are singletons. Sequences were obtained from PBMCs. All receptors come from a man aged 25 to 40 in good health and CMV-seronegative. Each CDR3 is given with its conserved first and last residue. D genes are given only for firm matches.

j_gene: TRBJ1-4
d_gene: -
v_gene: TRBV5-1
CDR3aa: CASSLTAGSEKLFF
CDR3nt: TGCGCCAGCAGCTTGACGGCAGGGTCGGAAAAACTGTTTTTT

j_gene: TRBJ1-1
d_gene: -
v_gene: TRBV5-6
CDR3aa: CASSSAGPGGAFF
CDR3nt: TGTGCCAGCAGCTCGGCGGGTCCGGGAGGAGCTTTCTTT

j_gene: TRBJ2-5
d_gene: -
v_gene: TRBV5-5
CDR3aa: CASSYPLSGFRETQYF
CDR3nt: TGTGCCAGCAGCTACCCCTTGAGCGGGTTTCGAGAGACCCAGTACTTC

j_gene: TRBJ2-5
d_gene: TRBD1
v_gene: TRBV29-1
CDR3aa: CSVEGQGRETQYF
CDR3nt: TGCAGCGTTGAAGGACAGGGAAGGGAGACCCAGTACTTC

j_gene: TRBJ2-5
d_gene: -
v_gene: TRBV19
CDR3aa: CASSIGGLETQYF
CDR3nt: TGTGCCAGTAGTATTGGAGGTTTAGAGACCCAGTACTTC

j_gene: TRBJ2-7
d_gene: -
v_gene: TRBV30
CDR3aa: CAWISAYEQYF
CDR3nt: TGTGCCTGGATTAGCGCTTACGAGCAGTACTTC

j_gene: TRBJ2-7
d_gene: -
v_gene: TRBV10-2
CDR3aa: CASSEGDSYEQYF
CDR3nt: TGCGCCAGCAGTGAGGGGGACTCTTACGAGCAGTACTTC

j_gene: TRBJ2-5
d_gene: TRBD1
v_gene: TRBV2
CDR3aa: CASGGQGGSETQYF
CDR3nt: TGTGCCAGCGGTGGACAGGGCGGGTCGGAGACCCAGTACTTC

j_gene: TRBJ2-5
d_gene: -
v_gene: TRBV30
CDR3aa: CAWSVHLGSQETQYF
CDR3nt: TGTGCCTGGAGTGTACATTTGGGCAGTCAAGAGACCCAGTACTTC

j_gene: TRBJ2-7
d_gene: -
v_gene: TRBV11-2
CDR3aa: CASSLGFTGPPYEQYF
CDR3nt: TGTGCCAGCAGCTTAGGATTCACAGGCCCCCCCTACGAGCAGTACTTC

j_gene: TRBJ2-5
d_gene: TRBD2
v_gene: TRBV18
CDR3aa: CASSPLAGGQKETQYF
CDR3nt: TGTGCCAGCTCACCGCTAGCGGGGGGGCAAAAAGAGACCCAGTACTTC

j_gene: TRBJ1-5
d_gene: TRBD1
v_gene: TRBV7-2
CDR3aa: CASSFTGGWDQPQHF
CDR3nt: TGTGCCAGCAGCTTTACAGGGGGCTGGGATCAGCCCCAGCATTTT

j_gene: TRBJ1-1
d_gene: -
v_gene: TRBV14
CDR3aa: CASSQASRTEAFF
CDR3nt: TGTGCCAGCAGCCAAGCTTCCCGCACTGAAGCTTTCTTT

j_gene: TRBJ2-1
d_gene: -
v_gene: TRBV28
CDR3aa: CASSFGKGLPHNEQFF
CDR3nt: TGTGCCAGCAGTTTTGGCAAGGGACTTCCCCACAATGAGCAGTTCTTC

j_gene: TRBJ2-3
d_gene: -
v_gene: TRBV7-2
CDR3aa: CASSLAGGGDTQYF
CDR3nt: TGTGCCAGCAGCTTAGCGGGAGGCGGAGATACGCAGTATTTT

j_gene: TRBJ2-2
d_gene: -
v_gene: TRBV6-5
CDR3aa: CASSYSKITAGELFF
CDR3nt: TGTGCCAGCAGTTACTCGAAGATAACGGCCGGGGAGCTGTTTTTT

j_gene: TRBJ1-2
d_gene: TRBD1
v_gene: TRBV25-1
CDR3aa: CASRISGQDGYTF
CDR3nt: TGTGCCAGCAGGATCTCGGGACAGGATGGCTACACCTTC

j_gene: TRBJ2-4
d_gene: TRBD1
v_gene: TRBV5-4
CDR3aa: CASSPGQGRNIQYF
CDR3nt: TGTGCCAGCAGCCCCGGACAGGGGAGAAACATTCAGTACTTC

j_gene: TRBJ2-5
d_gene: TRBD2
v_gene: TRBV5-1
CDR3aa: CASSLSLAEETQYF
CDR3nt: TGCGCCAGCAGCTTGTCACTAGCGGAAGAGACCCAGTACTTC

j_gene: TRBJ2-2
d_gene: -
v_gene: TRBV4-3
CDR3aa: CASSQDEFTGELFF
CDR3nt: TGCGCCAGCAGCCAAGATGAGTTTACCGGGGAGCTGTTTTTT

j_gene: TRBJ2-3
d_gene: TRBD2
v_gene: TRBV5-1
CDR3aa: CASSPGLARGADTQYF
CDR3nt: TGCGCCAGCAGCCCAGGCTTAGCCCGGGGGGCAGATACGCAGTATTTT

j_gene: TRBJ2-7
d_gene: TRBD1
v_gene: TRBV5-6
CDR3aa: CASSLGGQGLILTYEQYF
CDR3nt: TGTGCCAGCAGCTTGGGAGGACAGGGTTTAATTCTTACCTACGAGCAGTACTTC